A single sample is the source of the 22 T cell receptor beta chains below, sequenced in a study of T-cell memory formation after mild COVID-19. TCRdb reprocessed the 5' RACE reads via MiXCR and lists one record per CDR3 protein. The data show about 540,000 distinct CDR3 sequences, with approximately 20% seen just once and approximately 13% held by the top ten. The specimen was PBMCs or a T cell subset sorted from them (not recorded which). Receptors were obtained from an adult woman who had mild COVID-19 (a few samples of this study predate the infection). Cell type and time point are not known.

CDR3 protein: CASSFSGTSGTEQYF. In nucleotides, the CDR3 is TGTGCCAGCAGTTTTTCTGGGACTAGCGGTACCGAGCAGTACTTC. The chain employs TRBV12-3 or TRBV12-4 and TRBJ2-7; TRBD2 agrees at 11 bases. V dropped 3 bases and J dropped 6; count of bases not matched to a gene: 7. The CDR3 runs 15 residues.

In this sample, this clonotype turned up many times. The gene calls are TRBV24-1 and TRBJ2-1, with 13 bases that match TRBD2. The CDR3 is 18 amino acids. The junction had 8 bases not matched to a gene; V was cut back by 3 bases and J by 4 bases. Germline V gives CDR1 KGHDR, CDR2 SFDVKD. The CDR3 reads CATSDPSRTSGSYNEQFF. Written as DNA, the CDR3 is TGTGCCACCAGTGATCCAAGCCGGACTAGCGGGAGTTACAATGAGCAGTTCTTC.

This clonotype was found a few times. V gene TRBV24-1 combines with J gene TRBJ1-3, with D hard to call. The CDR3 extends over 13 amino acids. The V gene's germline CDR1 is KGHDR and CDR2 SFDVKD. The V gene lost 4 bases and the J gene lost 0 bases, with 3 bases spanning the gap. The CDR3 sequence: CATSENSGNTIYF. The CDR3 nucleotides read TGTGCCACCAGTGAGAACTCTGGAAACACCATATATTTT.

The chain employs TRBV19 and TRBJ2-3; the D gene is possibly TRBD1 (5 bases). The germline V and J ends were trimmed by 4 bases and 5 bases, with 10 bases remaining between them. The CDR3 covers 13 residues. Germline V CDR1 and CDR2: LNHDA, SQIVND (reference sequence). The chain's CDR3 is CASSTLTVDTQYF. Here the CDR3 DNA reads TGTGCCAGTAGTACGCTGACAGTAGATACGCAGTATTTT.

The CDR3 reads CASSLDQGMSYEQYF. As DNA, the CDR3 is TGCGCCAGCAGCTTGGATCAGGGGATGTCCTACGAGCAGTACTTC. This chain joins TRBV5-1 and TRBJ2-7, with a possible D match to TRBD1 (6 bases). Germline V CDR1 and CDR2: SGHRS, YFSETQ. The CDR3 sequence is 15 residues long. Trimming left V 0 bases short and J 1 base short, with 11 bases between.

The sample holds a few counts of this clonotype. The genes are TRBV7-2 and TRBJ1-2, with TRBD1 identical over 7 bases. V lost 2 bases and J lost 7; bases outside the gene matches: 13. Germline V gene sequence: CDR1 SGHTA, CDR2 FQGNSA. The CDR3 has 16 amino acids. CDR3 nucleotide sequence: TGTGCCAGCAGCTTAAACCCCGGGACAGTCACGGGTGGCTACACCTTC. Protein product: CASSLNPGTVTGGYTF.

The gene calls are TRBV15 and TRBJ1-2, with 7 bases that match TRBD1. The V gene's germline CDR1 is LNHNV and CDR2 YYDKDF (reference sequence). The junction had 9 bases not matched to a gene; V was cut back by 0 bases and J by 5 bases. The CDR3 sequence is 16 residues long. The CDR3 bases are TGTGCCACCAGCAGAGATGACAGGGTCCCGAGGTATGGCTACACCTTC. It encodes CATSRDDRVPRYGYTF.

This clonotype turned up a few times. The V gene is TRBV20-1, the J gene TRBJ2-7; TRBD1 aligns across 8 bases. V gave up 3 bases and J gave up 4 bases; unmatched junction bases: 8. This CDR3 has 14 residues. Per germline, CDR1 DFQATT and CDR2 SNEGSKA (reference sequence). The CDR3 nucleotides read TGCAGTGCTAGTGTCGGGACAGGACATTACGAGCAGTACTTC. This gives the protein CSASVGTGHYEQYF.

As regards this clonotype: Relative to the germline gene, one junction end is altered; a read error may explain this. This rearrangement joins TRBV18 to TRBJ2-1; D possibly uses TRBD1 or TRBD2 (6 bases each). Germline V lookup: CDR1 KGHSH, CDR2 LQKENI. The CDR3 extends over 17 amino acids. CDR3 bases: TGTGCCAGCTCACCACCGGGGGGCTCTAGCCGGGAAAATGTGCAGTTCTTC. Translated: CASSPPGGSSRENVQFF.

This sequence joins TRBV10-3 and TRBJ1-1; tentatively, D is TRBD1 (6 bases). The V end was cut by 9 bases, the J end by 1 base, with 9 bases between. This CDR3 comprises 12 residues. Per germline, CDR1 ENHRY and CDR2 SYGVKD. CDR3 amino acids: CAIQGTNTEAFF. For the CDR3, the DNA is TGTGCCATTCAGGGGACGAACACTGAAGCTTTCTTT.

This clonotype has a handful of counts. This rearrangement joins TRBV7-8 to TRBJ1-1; no definite D call. Germline V gene lookup returns CDR1 SGHVS and CDR2 FQNEAQ. The CDR3 is 13 amino acids. V shed 2 bases and J shed 5 bases, with 9 bases lying between them. CDR3 nucleotides: TGTGCCAGCAGCTTACCCCTTCATACTGAAGCTTTCTTT. Its protein is CASSLPLHTEAFF.

This rearrangement joins TRBV5-6 to TRBJ2-1; unclear D gene. The CDR3 has 11 amino acids. Trimming pared 0 bases from V and 9 bases from J, leaving 4 bases between. Germline V gene data show CDR1 as SGHDT and CDR2 as YYEEEE. The DNA for the CDR3 is TGTGCCAGCAGCTTGGCACTTGAGCAGTTCTTC. It specifies CASSLALEQFF.

This rearrangement joins TRBV5-1 to TRBJ1-5, with 8 positions matching TRBD1. CDR1 is SGHRS, CDR2 YFSETQ, per germline. Unmatched junction bases numbered 5, after V lost 4 bases and J lost 5 bases. This CDR3 region has 14 residues. CDR3: CASSLGTGHQPQHF. CDR3 sequence (DNA): TGCGCCAGCAGCCTCGGGACAGGCCATCAGCCCCAGCATTTT. Together with reference TRBV5-1 and TRBJ1-5, the CDR3 gives the full variable domain: KAGVTQTPRYLIKTRGQQVTLSCSPISGHRSVSWYQQTPGQGLQFLFEYFSETQRNKGNFPGRFSGRQFSNSRSEMNVSTLELGDSALYLCASSLGTGHQPQHFGDGTRLSIL.

This clonotype was found a few times. V gene TRBV29-1 combines with J gene TRBJ2-7; 7 positions match TRBD1. The V and J ends lost 3 bases and 5 bases, in that order; junction bases with no gene match: 10. Per the germline V gene, CDR1 is SQVTM and CDR2 is ANQGSEA. The CDR3 totals 14 residues. The chain's CDR3 is CSVELFDRVHEQYF. CDR3 nucleotides: TGCAGCGTTGAGCTATTCGACAGGGTACACGAGCAGTACTTC.

There are a few counts of this clonotype. The genes are TRBV5-1 and TRBJ1-1; a possible D gene is TRBD1 (5 bases). Looked up from germline, CDR1 is SGHRS and CDR2 is YFSETQ. The germline V and J ends were trimmed by 0 bases and 5 bases, with 11 bases remaining between them. The CDR3 length is 14 residues. The CDR3 DNA is TGCGCCAGCAGCTTGGAGGCAGGGCCGACTGAAGCTTTCTTT. Protein sequence: CASSLEAGPTEAFF.

This clonotype was seen a handful of times. The rearrangement joins TRBV28 to TRBJ2-7; 8 bases align to TRBD2. The CDR3 is 14 residues long. CDR1 and CDR2 from the germline V gene are MDHEN and SYDVKM. J gave up 1 base and V 6 bases, and 5 bases lay outside the gene matches. The chain's CDR3 is CASSPLAGSYEQYF. The CDR3 DNA is TGTGCCAGCAGCCCCTTAGCGGGGTCCTACGAGCAGTACTTC.

The chain uses TRBV20-1 and TRBJ1-5; 7 nucleotides match TRBD1. Losses at the gene ends were 2 bases for V and 3 bases for J; bases not matched to a gene: 10. Looked up from germline, CDR1 is DFQATT and CDR2 is SNEGSKA (reference sequence). The CDR3 runs to 16 residues. CDR3 DNA sequence: TGCAGTGCTAGATGGGGAGGACAGGTTACCAATCAGCCCCAGCATTTT. Translating gives CSARWGGQVTNQPQHF.

This clonotype was counted between two and nine times. This rearrangement joins TRBV7-3 to TRBJ1-2; maybe TRBD1 (5 bases). The CDR3 has 14 amino acids. Trimming pared 2 bases from V and 4 bases from J, leaving 11 bases between. The germline gives CDR1 SGHTA, CDR2 FQGTGA. The CDR3 is CASSLPGRSYGYTF. CDR3 nucleotides: TGTGCCAGCAGCTTACCGGGACGGTCCTATGGCTACACCTTC.

This clonotype has more than one count but fewer than ten. This chain connects TRBV6-6 to TRBJ1-2; maybe TRBD1 (5 bases). The CDR3 sequence is 13 residues long. CDR1 and CDR2 (germline): MNHNY, SVGAGI (reference sequence). V was trimmed by 2 bases and J by 7 bases, leaving 11 bases between them. CDR3 in amino acids: CASSYPQGSGYTF. The CDR3 DNA reads TGTGCCAGCAGTTACCCTCAGGGAAGTGGCTACACCTTC.

The CDR3 here is CASSYQTSGLGPMQYF. DNA of the CDR3: TGTGCCAGCAGCTACCAGACCTCGGGACTAGGCCCGATGCAGTACTTC. This chain uses TRBV7-8 with TRBJ2-7; 8 bases are a match to TRBD2. The V segment lost 4 bases and the J segment 9 bases; nucleotides outside the gene matches: 17. From germline, CDR1 is SGHVS and CDR2 FQNEAQ. The CDR3 totals 16 residues.

This clonotype was seen more than once but under ten times. The chain uses TRBV20-1 and TRBJ2-3, with 10 bases identical to TRBD2. Germline V gives CDR1 DFQATT, CDR2 SNEGSKA (reference sequence). V was pared by 4 bases and J by 5 bases, with 6 bases of the junction left unmatched. The CDR3 runs 14 residues. This CDR3 reads CSANRGTSVDTQYF. The DNA of the CDR3 is TGCAGTGCTAATCGAGGGACTAGCGTAGATACGCAGTATTTT.

The table lists this clonotype with many counts. The rearrangement links TRBV11-2 to TRBJ2-2; the D is unclear. The CDR3 sequence is 13 residues long. Trimming removed 7 bases from V and 4 bases from J, with 10 bases in between. Germline assignment: CDR1 SGHAT and CDR2 FQNNGV. The CDR3 spells CASKRAATGELFF. The DNA for the CDR3 is TGTGCCAGCAAACGTGCCGCCACCGGGGAGCTGTTTTTT.